This entry is about one TCR beta chain. Its antigen remains unknown. Germline V gene sequence: CDR1 SGHDN, CDR2 FVKESK. The ends were cut back, 0 bases at V and 4 bases at J, with 8 bases in the middle. The CDR3 runs to 14 residues. The data derive from a study of identical twins. Notes on the study in general: Abundant beta clonotypes from cord blood bore fewer insertions; memory repertoires lacked this pattern. Its conclusions, products of cross-sectional statistical analysis, did not come from following the same donors.

A single record per CDR3 protein comes from TCRdb applying MiXCR to the 5' RACE reads. The profile covers roughly 710,000 distinct CDR3 sequences, with roughly 6% appearing a single time and around 1.9% taken by the ten largest. The specimen sequenced was naive T cells sorted from blood. The source is a man aged 18 to 29 in good health. The chain joins TRBV14 to TRBJ2-3; no reliable D call. The CDR3 nucleotides are TGTGCCAGCAGCCAAGAGAGTCGCGCAGATACGCAGTATTTT. Translating it yields CASSQESRADTQYF.